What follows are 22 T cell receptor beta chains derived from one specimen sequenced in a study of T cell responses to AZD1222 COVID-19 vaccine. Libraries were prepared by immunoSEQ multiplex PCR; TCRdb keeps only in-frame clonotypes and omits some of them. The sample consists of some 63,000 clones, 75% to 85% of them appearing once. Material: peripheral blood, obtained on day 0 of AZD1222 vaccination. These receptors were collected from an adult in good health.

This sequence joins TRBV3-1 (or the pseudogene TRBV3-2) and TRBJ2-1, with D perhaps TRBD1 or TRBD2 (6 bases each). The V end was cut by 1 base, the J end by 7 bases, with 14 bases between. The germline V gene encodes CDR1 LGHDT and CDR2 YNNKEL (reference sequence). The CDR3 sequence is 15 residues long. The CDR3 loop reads CASSQVVWGANEQFF. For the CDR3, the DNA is TGTGCCAGCAGCCAAGTGGTTTGGGGGGCAAATGAGCAGTTCTTC.

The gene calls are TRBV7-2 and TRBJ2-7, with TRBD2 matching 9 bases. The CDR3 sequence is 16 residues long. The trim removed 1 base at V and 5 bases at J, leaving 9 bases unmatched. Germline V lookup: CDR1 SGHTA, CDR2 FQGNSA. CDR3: CASSLGGVAGAHEQYF. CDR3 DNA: TGTGCCAGCAGCTTAGGGGGGGTAGCGGGAGCACACGAGCAGTACTTC.

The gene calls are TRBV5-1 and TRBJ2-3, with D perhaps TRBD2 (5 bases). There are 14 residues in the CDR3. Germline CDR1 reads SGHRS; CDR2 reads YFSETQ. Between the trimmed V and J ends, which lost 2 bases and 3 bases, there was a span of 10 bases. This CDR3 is CASSLVSGTDTQYF. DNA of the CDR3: TGCGCCAGCAGCTTAGTTTCGGGGACAGATACGCAGTATTTT. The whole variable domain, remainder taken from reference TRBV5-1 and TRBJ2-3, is KAGVTQTPRYLIKTRGQQVTLSCSPISGHRSVSWYQQTPGQGLQFLFEYFSETQRNKGNFPGRFSGRQFSNSRSEMNVSTLELGDSALYLCASSLVSGTDTQYFGPGTRLTVL.

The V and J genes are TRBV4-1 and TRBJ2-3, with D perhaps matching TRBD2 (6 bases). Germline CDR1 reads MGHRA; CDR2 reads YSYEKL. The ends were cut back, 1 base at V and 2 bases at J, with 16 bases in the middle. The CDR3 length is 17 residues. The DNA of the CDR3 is TGCGCCAGCAGCCAAGCGGGAGCCTTACTAATCACAGATACGCAGTATTTT. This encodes CASSQAGALLITDTQYF.

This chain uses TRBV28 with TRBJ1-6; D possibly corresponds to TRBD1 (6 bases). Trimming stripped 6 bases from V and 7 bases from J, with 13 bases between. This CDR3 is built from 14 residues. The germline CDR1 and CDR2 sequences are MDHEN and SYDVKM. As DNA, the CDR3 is TGTGCCAGCAGGGAACAGGGTAGGAATTCACCCCTCCACTTT. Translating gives CASREQGRNSPLHF.

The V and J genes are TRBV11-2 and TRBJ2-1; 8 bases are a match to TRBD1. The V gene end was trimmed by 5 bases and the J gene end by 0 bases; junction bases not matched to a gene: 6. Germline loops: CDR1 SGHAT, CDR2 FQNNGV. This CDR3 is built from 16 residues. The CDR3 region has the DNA TGTGCCAGCAGCGATTTGGACAGGGTCTCCTACAATGAGCAGTTCTTC. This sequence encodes CASSDLDRVSYNEQFF.

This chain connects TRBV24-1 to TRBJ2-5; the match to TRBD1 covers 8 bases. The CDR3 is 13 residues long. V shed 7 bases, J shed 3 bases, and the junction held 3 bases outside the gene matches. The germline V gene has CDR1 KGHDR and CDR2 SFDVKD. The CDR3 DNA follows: TGTGCCACCAGAGGACAGGGAAAAGAGACCCAGTACTTC. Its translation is CATRGQGKETQYF.

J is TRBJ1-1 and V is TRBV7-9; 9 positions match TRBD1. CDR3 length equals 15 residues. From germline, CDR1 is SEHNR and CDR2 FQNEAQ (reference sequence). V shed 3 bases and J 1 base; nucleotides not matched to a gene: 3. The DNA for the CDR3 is TGTGCCAGCAGCTTCGGGGACAGGGAGAACACTGAAGCTTTCTTT. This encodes CASSFGDRENTEAFF.

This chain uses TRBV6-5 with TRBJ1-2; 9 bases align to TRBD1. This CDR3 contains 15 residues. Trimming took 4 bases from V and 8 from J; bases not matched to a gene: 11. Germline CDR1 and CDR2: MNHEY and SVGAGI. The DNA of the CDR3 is TGTGCCAGCAGTTCCCTCACGGGACAGGGCTGGGGCTACACCTTC. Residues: CASSSLTGQGWGYTF.

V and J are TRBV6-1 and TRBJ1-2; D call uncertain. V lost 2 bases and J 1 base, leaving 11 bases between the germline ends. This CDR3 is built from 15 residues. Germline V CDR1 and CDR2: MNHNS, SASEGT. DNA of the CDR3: TGTGCCAGCAGTGAATCCCTTGCAGTTAACTATGGCTACACCTTC. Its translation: CASSESLAVNYGYTF.

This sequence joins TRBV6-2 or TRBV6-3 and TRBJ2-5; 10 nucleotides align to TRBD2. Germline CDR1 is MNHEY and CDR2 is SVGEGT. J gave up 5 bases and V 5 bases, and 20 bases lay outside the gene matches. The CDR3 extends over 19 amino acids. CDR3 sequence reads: CASSPRSKREGARGETQYF. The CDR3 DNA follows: TGTGCCAGCAGTCCCCGGAGTAAGCGGGAGGGTGCGAGGGGGGAGACCCAGTACTTC.

This CDR3 is CASSVGQVNNEQFF. DNA of the CDR3: TGTGCCAGCAGCGTAGGACAGGTAAACAATGAGCAGTTCTTC. The V call is TRBV9, the J call TRBJ2-1, with a weak D call TRBD1 (6 bases). The V gene's germline CDR1 is SGDLS and CDR2 YYNGEE. Trimming cost V 0 bases and J 5 bases, with 9 bases left between them. The CDR3 has 14 residues.

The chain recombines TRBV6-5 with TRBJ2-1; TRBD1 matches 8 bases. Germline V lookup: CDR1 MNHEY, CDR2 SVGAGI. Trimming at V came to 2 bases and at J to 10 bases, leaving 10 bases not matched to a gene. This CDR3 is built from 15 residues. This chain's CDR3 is CASSYLIQGAGEQFF. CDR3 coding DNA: TGTGCCAGCAGTTACCTAATCCAGGGGGCAGGGGAGCAGTTCTTC.

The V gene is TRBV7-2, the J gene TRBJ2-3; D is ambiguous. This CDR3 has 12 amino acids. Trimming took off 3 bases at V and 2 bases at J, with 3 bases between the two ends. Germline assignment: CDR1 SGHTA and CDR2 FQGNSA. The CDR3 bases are TGTGCCAGCAGCTTGGACACAGATACGCAGTATTTT. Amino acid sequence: CASSLDTDTQYF.

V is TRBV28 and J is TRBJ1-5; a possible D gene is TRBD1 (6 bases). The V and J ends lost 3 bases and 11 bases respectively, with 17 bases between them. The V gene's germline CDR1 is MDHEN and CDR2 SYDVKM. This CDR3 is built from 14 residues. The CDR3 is CASSFRQGTPSQHF. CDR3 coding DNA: TGTGCCAGCAGTTTTAGGCAGGGGACCCCGTCCCAGCATTTT.

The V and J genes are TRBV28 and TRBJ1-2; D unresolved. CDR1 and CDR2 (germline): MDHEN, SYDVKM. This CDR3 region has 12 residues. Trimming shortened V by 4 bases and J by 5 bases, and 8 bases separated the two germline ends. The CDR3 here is CASSWERYGYTF. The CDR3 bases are TGTGCCAGCAGTTGGGAGAGATATGGCTACACCTTC.

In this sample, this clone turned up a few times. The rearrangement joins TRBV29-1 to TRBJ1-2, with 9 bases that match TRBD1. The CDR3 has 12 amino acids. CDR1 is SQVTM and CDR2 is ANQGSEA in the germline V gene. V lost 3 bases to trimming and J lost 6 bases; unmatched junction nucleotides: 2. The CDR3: CSVEGQGHGYTF. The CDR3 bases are TGCAGCGTTGAGGGACAGGGCCATGGCTACACCTTC.

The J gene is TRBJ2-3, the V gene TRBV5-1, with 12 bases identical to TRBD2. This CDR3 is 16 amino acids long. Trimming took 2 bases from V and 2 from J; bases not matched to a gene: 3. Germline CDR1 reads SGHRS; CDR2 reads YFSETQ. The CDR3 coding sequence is TGCGCCAGCAGCTTCCTAGCGGGAGGGCTCACAGATACGCAGTATTTT. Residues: CASSFLAGGLTDTQYF.

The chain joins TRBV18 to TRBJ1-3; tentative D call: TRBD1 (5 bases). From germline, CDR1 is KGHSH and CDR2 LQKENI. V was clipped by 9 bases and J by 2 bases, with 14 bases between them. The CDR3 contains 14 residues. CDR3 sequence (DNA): TGTGCCAGTGACCAGGGTCTCACTGGAAACACCATATATTTT. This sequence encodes CASDQGLTGNTIYF.

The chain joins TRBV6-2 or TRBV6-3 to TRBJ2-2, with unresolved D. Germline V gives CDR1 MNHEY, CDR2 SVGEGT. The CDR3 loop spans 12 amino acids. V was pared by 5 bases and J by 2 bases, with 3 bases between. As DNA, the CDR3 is TGTGCCAGCAGTACCAACACCGGGGAGCTGTTTTTT. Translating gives CASSTNTGELFF.

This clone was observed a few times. CDR3 region: CASSNQGFGQPQHF. CDR3 DNA: TGTGCCAGTAGTAACCAGGGGTTCGGTCAGCCCCAGCATTTT. The chain joins TRBV19 to TRBJ1-5, with D possibly matching TRBD1 (6 bases). Trimming pared 4 bases from V and 6 bases from J, leaving 13 bases between. Germline values: CDR1 LNHDA, CDR2 SQIVND (reference sequence). CDR3 length: 14 amino acids.

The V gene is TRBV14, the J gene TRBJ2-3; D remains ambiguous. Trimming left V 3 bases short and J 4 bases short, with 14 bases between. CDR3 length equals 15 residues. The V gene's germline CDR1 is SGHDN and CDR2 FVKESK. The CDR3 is CASSHGLSRADTQYF. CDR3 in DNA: TGTGCCAGCAGCCACGGTCTCTCAAGGGCAGATACGCAGTATTTT.